This is a list of T cell receptor beta chains from one sample in a study of regulatory T cells in long-lasting Graves disease. TCRdb called the multiplex PCR reads again in MiXCR, with one record for every CDR3 protein. The profile covers about 200,000 distinct CDR3 sequences, with approximately 20% appearing a single time and approximately 24% taken by the ten largest. The sample here was peripheral blood mononuclear cells (PBMCs), taken at new diagnosis, from a patient treated with antithyroid drugs. These receptors all stem from a female donor with Graves disease. CDR3s include the opening cysteine and the closing phenylalanine or tryptophan. The D gene is left open where the match is weak. Clone size is given for some rows only: seen once, a few or many times, or a class if the clone is expanded.

CAISEGQAQPQHF	TGTGCCATCAGTGAGGGACAGGCTCAGCCCCAGCATTTT	many	TRBD1	TRBV10-3	TRBJ1-5
CASRLSNTRGLGEKLFF	TGTGCCAGCAGATTATCCAATACCAGGGGGCTGGGTGAAAAACTGTTTTTT	.	TRBD1	TRBV6-1	TRBJ1-4
CASSLEGRLYNEQFF	TGTGCCAGCAGCTTGGAGGGGCGACTCTACAATGAGCAGTTCTTC	.	.	TRBV11-2	TRBJ2-1
CASSRSGVSNQPQHF	TGCGCCAGCTCCCGTTCAGGGGTTAGCAATCAGCCCCAGCATTTT	many	.	TRBV10-2	TRBJ1-5
CASSQRGQAHEQFF	TGTGCCAGCAGCCAACGGGGGCAGGCTCATGAGCAGTTCTTC	few	.	TRBV7-8	TRBJ2-1
CASSLELTVGEAFF	TGCGCCAGCAGCTTGGAGCTAACTGTAGGTGAAGCTTTCTTT	many	.	TRBV5-1	TRBJ1-1
CASSRTGSPYEQYF	TGTGCCAGCAGCCGGACAGGAAGCCCTTACGAGCAGTACTTC	many	TRBD1	TRBV5-6	TRBJ2-7
CAWSGGSYNEQFF	TGTGCCTGGAGTGGGGGATCCTACAATGAGCAGTTCTTC	many	.	TRBV30	TRBJ2-1
CASSQTGISYEQYF	TGTGCCAGCAGCCAAACAGGGATCTCCTACGAGCAGTACTTC	many	.	TRBV11-2	TRBJ2-7
CASSVLASNTGELFF	TGTGCCAGCAGCGTACTAGCGTCGAACACCGGGGAGCTGTTTTTT	many	.	TRBV9	TRBJ2-2
CASSLNYNSPLHF	TGTGCCAGCAGCTTAAACTATAATTCACCCCTCCACTTT	few	.	TRBV7-3	TRBJ1-6
CASSPGTSGSAETQYF	TGTGCCAGCAGCCCCGGGACTAGCGGGAGTGCAGAGACCCAGTACTTC	.	TRBD2	TRBV6-1	TRBJ2-5
CAWSVGGGGQFGYTF	TGTGCCTGGAGTGTGGGAGGGGGGGGGCAGTTTGGCTACACCTTC	many	.	TRBV30	TRBJ1-2
CASSLPAREEQYF	TGTGCCAGCAGCCTCCCTGCCCGGGAGGAGCAGTACTTC	many	.	TRBV7-2	TRBJ2-7
CASTSDGGDTEAFF	TGTGCCAGCACCTCGGACGGAGGGGACACTGAAGCTTTCTTT	.	.	TRBV12-3/TRBV12-4	TRBJ1-1
CASSPPQSGDTQYF	TGTGCCAGCTCACCGCCACAAAGCGGAGATACGCAGTATTTT	many	.	TRBV18	TRBJ2-3
CASSFQGNEQFF	TGTGCCAGCAGCTTTCAGGGCAATGAGCAGTTCTTC	many	.	TRBV7-3	TRBJ2-1
CASSLVGTSDRQFF	TGTGCCAGCAGCTTGGTTGGGACTAGCGATCGGCAGTTCTTC	many	TRBD2	TRBV5-4	TRBJ2-1
CASSRGVAGVEDTQYF	TGTGCCAGCTCAAGGGGCGTAGCGGGAGTTGAAGATACGCAGTATTTT	many	TRBD2	TRBV18	TRBJ2-3
CASSPLLARGGIGNTIYF	TGTGCCAGCTCACCACTTCTGGCGCGAGGAGGGATTGGAAACACCATATATTTT	.	.	TRBV18	TRBJ1-3
CASSFRLAGDGEQFF	TGTGCCAGCAGCTTTCGACTAGCGGGGGACGGCGAGCAGTTCTTC	many	TRBD2	TRBV3-1	TRBJ2-1
CASRPTLWTSGKADTQYF	TGTGCCAGCAGACCAACCCTGTGGACTAGCGGGAAAGCAGATACGCAGTATTTT	.	TRBD2	TRBV28	TRBJ2-3
CASSALQERIQSSRRDF	TGTGCCAGCAGCGCCTTACAGGAGAGGATCCAGAGTAGTAGGCGTGACTTC	.	.	TRBV5-6	TRBJ2-5
CASSVGQSDQPQHF	TGTGCCAGCAGCGTTGGACAGTCCGATCAGCCCCAGCATTTT	few	.	TRBV9	TRBJ1-5
CASSYSEVPYGYTF	TGTGCCAGCAGTTACTCGGAGGTTCCCTATGGCTACACCTTC	many	.	TRBV6-2/TRBV6-3	TRBJ1-2
CASSLLPGTDQPQHF	TGTGCCAGCAGCCTCCTCCCCGGGACAGATCAGCCCCAGCATTTT	.	TRBD1	TRBV2	TRBJ1-5
CASSHDGQGAYNEQFF	TGCGCCAGCAGCCATGACGGACAGGGGGCTTACAATGAGCAGTTCTTC	few	TRBD1	TRBV4-3	TRBJ2-1
CASSHQTGGSGEAFF	TGTGCCAGCAGCCACCAGACAGGGGGCTCCGGTGAAGCTTTCTTT	.	TRBD1	TRBV4-2	TRBJ1-1
CASSPDFRGTSPFF	TGTGCCAGCAGCCCCGACTTTAGGGGGACTAGTCCGTTCTTC	many	TRBD2	TRBV9	TRBJ2-1
CASSPGQGTTNYGYTF	TGTGCCAGCTCACCGGGACAGGGGACGACTAACTATGGCTACACCTTC	.	TRBD1	TRBV18	TRBJ1-2
CAWSKYGGPNTGELFF	TGTGCCTGGAGCAAATACGGGGGGCCGAACACCGGGGAGCTGTTTTTT	many	.	TRBV30	TRBJ2-2
CASSEWQGRSGELFF	TGCGCCAGCAGTGAGTGGCAGGGGAGATCCGGGGAGCTGTTTTTT	many	.	TRBV10-2	TRBJ2-2
CASSLPGGSYNEQFF	TGTGCCAGCAGTTTACCGGGGGGCTCCTACAATGAGCAGTTCTTC	many	TRBD2	TRBV9	TRBJ2-1
CASSLRGAVRSPLHF	TGTGCCAGCAGTTTACGGGGTGCCGTGCGCTCACCCCTCCACTTT	.	.	TRBV28	TRBJ1-6
CASSLYRGAGQPQHF	TGTGCCAGCAGTTTATACAGGGGGGCGGGTCAGCCCCAGCATTTT	many	TRBD1	TRBV28	TRBJ1-5